This TCR beta chain was observed in a study of CD8 T cells in ankylosing spondylitis (TCRdb year 2017). Turning to the overall study: To find TCR variants linked to disease, the study profiled T cell receptor beta repertoires in ankylosing spondylitis patients and healthy donors. The whole study cohort included some 100 healthy donors and 20 to 30 ankylosing spondylitis patients. Samples of peripheral blood were taken, and for ankylosing spondylitis patients, synovial fluid was collected as well. Summary of the overall study and its limitations: In peripheral blood, the disease-linked clones were found at relatively low frequencies and had a CD8+ phenotype. Some TCR beta motif variants had previously been reported in synovial fluid and blood of reactive arthritis patients, which suggested common disease-initiation mechanisms. Blood from ankylosing spondylitis patients appeared to be characterized by a TCR beta motif composed of roughly 8 highly homologous amino acid variants. Significant enrichment of the disease-linked clones was reported in matched synovial fluid samples from ankylosing spondylitis patients.

CDR1 LNHDA and CDR2 SQIVND are derived from the germline V gene (reference sequence). A total of 16 residues make up the CDR3, ends included. The kept DNA is CDR3 alone, 48 bases in frame from the first base. V is trimmed back by 4 bases and J by 0 bases, and the junction contains 4 bases that no gene match accounts for. TCRdb lists the instrument as Illumina HiSeq 2500. TCR beta libraries were prepared by quantitative 5'-RACE with molecular barcodes. In the authors' own workflow: A new computational method based on a probabilistic model of VDJ rearrangement was used to identify disease-linked TCR variants. TCRdb cleaned the public reads at Q25 with fastp, built clones with MiXCR and kept in-frame beta chains. CDR3 protein sequences are deduplicated, and each keeps its most common genes and DNA. The V and J calls reflect TCRdb's pipeline rather than the authors' work. The sample table holds fewer than 750,000 distinct CDR3 sequences, of which about 20% were seen once. Over 15% of the sample belongs to the ten largest clones.

This clonotype was picked up one time. Its binding antigen is unknown. It is likely a read error, because the conserved phenylalanine at the end of the CDR3 is missing. The sequence derives from a male donor with ankylosing spondylitis. Material: blood, either unsorted or a sorted T cell fraction (not recorded which). The V and J segments used are TRBV19 and TRBJ1-1; 11 central bases correspond to TRBD1. In nucleotide form, the sequence is TGTGCCAGTAGTAATGGGACAGGGGGAATGAACACTGAAGCTTTCATT. This translates into CASSNGTGGMNTEAFI.